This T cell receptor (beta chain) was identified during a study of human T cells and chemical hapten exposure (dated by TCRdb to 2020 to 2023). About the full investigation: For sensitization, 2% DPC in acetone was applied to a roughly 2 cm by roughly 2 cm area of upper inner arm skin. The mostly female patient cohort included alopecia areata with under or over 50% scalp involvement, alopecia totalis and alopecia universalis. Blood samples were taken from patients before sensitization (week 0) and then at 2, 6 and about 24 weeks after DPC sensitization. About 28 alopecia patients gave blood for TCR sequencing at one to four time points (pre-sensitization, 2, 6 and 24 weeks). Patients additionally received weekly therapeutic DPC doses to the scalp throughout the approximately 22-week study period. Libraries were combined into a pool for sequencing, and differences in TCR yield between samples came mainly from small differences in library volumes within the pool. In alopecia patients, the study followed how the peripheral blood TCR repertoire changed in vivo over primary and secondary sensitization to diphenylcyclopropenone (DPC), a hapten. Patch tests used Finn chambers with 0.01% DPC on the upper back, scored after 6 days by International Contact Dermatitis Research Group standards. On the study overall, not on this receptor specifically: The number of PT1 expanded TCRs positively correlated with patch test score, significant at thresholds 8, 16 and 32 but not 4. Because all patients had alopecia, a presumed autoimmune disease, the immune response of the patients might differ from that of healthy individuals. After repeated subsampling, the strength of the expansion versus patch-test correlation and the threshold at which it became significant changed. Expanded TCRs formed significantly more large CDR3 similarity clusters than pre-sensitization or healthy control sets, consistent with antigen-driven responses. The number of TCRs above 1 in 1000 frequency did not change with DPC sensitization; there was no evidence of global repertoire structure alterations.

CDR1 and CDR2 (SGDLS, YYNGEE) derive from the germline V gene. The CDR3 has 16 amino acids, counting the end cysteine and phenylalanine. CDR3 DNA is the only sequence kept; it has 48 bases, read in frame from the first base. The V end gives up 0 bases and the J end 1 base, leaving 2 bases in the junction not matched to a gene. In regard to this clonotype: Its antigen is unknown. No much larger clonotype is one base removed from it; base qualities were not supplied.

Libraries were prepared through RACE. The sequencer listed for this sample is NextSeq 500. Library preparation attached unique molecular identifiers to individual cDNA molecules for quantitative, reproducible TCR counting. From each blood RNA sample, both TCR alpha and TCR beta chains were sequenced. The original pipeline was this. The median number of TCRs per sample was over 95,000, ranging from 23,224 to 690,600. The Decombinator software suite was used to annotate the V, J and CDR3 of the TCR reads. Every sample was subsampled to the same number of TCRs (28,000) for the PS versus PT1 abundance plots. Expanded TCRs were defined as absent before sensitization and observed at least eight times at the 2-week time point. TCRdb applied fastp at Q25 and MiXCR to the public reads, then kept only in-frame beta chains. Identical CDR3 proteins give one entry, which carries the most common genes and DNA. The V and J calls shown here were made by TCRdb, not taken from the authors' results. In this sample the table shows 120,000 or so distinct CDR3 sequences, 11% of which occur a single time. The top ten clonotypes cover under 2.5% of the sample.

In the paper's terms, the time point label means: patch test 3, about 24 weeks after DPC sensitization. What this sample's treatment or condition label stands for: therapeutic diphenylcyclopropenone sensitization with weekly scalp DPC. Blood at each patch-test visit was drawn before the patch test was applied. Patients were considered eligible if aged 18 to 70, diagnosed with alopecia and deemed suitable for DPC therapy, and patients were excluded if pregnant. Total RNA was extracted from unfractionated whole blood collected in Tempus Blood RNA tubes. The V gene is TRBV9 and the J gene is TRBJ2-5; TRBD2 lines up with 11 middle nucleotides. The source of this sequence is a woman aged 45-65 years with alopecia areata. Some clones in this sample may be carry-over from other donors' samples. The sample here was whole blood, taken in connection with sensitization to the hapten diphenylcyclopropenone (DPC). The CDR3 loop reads CASSVGSGGAQETQYF. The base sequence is TGTGCCAGCAGCGTAGGTAGCGGGGGGGCCCAAGAGACCCAGTACTTC. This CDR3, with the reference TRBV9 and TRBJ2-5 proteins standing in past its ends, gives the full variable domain DSGVTQTPKHLITATGQRVTLRCSPRSGDLSVYWYQQSLDQGLQFLIQYYNGEERAKGNILERFSAQQFPDLHSELNLSSLELGDSALYFCASSVGSGGAQETQYFGPGTRLLVL.